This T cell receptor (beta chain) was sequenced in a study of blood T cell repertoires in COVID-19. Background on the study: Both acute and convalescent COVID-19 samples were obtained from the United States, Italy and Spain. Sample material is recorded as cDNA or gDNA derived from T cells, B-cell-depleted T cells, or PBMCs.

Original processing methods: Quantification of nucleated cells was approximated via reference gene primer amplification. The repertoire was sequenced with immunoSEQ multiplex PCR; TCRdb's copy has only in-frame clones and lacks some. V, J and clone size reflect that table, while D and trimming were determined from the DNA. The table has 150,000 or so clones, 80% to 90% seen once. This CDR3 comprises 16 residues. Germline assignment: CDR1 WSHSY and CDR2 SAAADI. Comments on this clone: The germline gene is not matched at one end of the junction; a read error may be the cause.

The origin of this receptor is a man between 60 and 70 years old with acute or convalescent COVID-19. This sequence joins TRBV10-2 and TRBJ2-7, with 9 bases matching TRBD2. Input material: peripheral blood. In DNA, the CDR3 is TGCGCCCGCAGTGAGCAAGGGGCGGGGGGGGCCTACGAGCAGTACTTC. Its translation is CARSEQGAGGAYEQYF.